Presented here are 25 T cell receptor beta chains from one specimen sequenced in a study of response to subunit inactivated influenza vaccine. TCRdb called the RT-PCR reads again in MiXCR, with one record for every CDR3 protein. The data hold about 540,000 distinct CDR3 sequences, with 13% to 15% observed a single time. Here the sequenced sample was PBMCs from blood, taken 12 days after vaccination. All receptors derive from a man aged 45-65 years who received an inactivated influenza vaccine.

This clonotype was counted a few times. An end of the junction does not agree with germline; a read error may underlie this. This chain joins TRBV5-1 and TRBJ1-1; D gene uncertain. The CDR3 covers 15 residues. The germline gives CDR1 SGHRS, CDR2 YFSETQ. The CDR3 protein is CASSLGLTPNTEALF. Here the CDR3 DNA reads TGCGCCAGCAGCTTGGGGTTGACACCAAACACTGAAGCTCTCTTT.

This chain's CDR3 is CASSSLGLAGGGNEQFF. Here the CDR3 DNA reads TGTGCCAGCAGTAGTCTGGGACTAGCGGGAGGGGGCAATGAGCAGTTCTTC. This rearrangement joins TRBV6-1 to TRBJ2-1; 16 bases are shared with TRBD2. The CDR3 sequence is 17 residues long. Trimming removed 5 bases from V and 6 bases from J; junction bases left unmatched: 7. Germline V gives CDR1 MNHNS, CDR2 SASEGT.

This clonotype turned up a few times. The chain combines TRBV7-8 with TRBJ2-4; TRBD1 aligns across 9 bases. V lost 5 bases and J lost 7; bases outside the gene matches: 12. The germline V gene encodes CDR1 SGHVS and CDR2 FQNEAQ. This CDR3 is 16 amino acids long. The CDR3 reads CASSHGQGRIENIQYF. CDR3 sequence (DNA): TGTGCCAGCAGCCATGGACAGGGGAGGATTGAGAACATTCAGTACTTC.

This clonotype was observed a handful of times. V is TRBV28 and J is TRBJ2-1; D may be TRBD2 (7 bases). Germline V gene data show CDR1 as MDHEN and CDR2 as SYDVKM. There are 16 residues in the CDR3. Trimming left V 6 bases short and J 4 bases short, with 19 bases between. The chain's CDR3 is CASRRLRGTTYNEQFF. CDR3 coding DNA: TGTGCCAGCAGAAGACTTAGGGGGACTACATACAATGAGCAGTTCTTC.

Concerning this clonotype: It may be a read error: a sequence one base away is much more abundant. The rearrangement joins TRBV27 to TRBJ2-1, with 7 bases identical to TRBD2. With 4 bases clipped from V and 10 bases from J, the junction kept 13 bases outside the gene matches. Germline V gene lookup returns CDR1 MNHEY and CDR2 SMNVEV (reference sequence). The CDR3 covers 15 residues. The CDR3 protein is CASSSAAGVGKEQFF. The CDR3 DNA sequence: TGTGCCAGCAGTTCCGCGGCGGGGGTGGGCAAAGAGCAGTTCTTC.

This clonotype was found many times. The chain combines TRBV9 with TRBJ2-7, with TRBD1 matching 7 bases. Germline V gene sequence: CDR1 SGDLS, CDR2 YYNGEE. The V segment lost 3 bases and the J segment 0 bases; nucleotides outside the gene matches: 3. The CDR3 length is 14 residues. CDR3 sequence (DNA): TGTGCCAGCAGCGCCCGGGACAGCTCCTACGAGCAGTACTTC. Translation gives CASSARDSSYEQYF.

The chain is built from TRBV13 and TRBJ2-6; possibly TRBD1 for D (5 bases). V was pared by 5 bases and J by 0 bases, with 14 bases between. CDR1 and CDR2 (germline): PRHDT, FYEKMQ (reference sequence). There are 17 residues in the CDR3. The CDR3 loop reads CASSVNDRNSGANVLTF. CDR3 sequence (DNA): TGTGCCAGCAGCGTAAACGACAGAAACTCTGGGGCCAACGTCCTGACTTTC.

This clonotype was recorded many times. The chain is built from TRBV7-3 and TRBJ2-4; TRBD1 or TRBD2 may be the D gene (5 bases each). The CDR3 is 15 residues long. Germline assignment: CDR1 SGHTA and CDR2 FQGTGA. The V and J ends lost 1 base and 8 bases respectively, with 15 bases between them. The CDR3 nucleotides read TGTGCCAGCAGCTTAATGGGGACCCTGGGAGACATTCAGTACTTC. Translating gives CASSLMGTLGDIQYF.

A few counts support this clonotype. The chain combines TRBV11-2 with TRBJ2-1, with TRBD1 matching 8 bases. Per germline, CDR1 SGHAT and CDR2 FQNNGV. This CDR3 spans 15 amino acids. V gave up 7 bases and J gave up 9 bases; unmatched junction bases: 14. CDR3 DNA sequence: TGTGCCAGCACCCTAACCCAGGGGGCACTCGTTGAGCAGTTCTTC. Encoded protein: CASTLTQGALVEQFF.

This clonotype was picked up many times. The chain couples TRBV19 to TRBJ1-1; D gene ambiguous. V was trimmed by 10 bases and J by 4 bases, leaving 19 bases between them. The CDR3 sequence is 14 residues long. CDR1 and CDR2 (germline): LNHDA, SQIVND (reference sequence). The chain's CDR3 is CATSYGSSSTEAFF. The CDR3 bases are TGTGCCACCTCTTACGGCTCTTCAAGCACTGAAGCTTTCTTT.

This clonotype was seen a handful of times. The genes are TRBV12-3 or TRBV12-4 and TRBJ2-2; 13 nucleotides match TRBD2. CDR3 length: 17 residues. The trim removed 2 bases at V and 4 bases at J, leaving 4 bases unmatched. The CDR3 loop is CASSLRGLAGLTGELFF. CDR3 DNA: TGTGCCAGCAGTTTAAGGGGACTAGCGGGGCTCACCGGGGAGCTGTTTTTT.

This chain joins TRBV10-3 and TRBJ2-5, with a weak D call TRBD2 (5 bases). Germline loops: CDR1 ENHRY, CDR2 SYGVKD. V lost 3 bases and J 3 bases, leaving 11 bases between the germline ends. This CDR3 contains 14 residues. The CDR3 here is CAISEGRTEETQYF. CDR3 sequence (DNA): TGTGCCATCAGTGAAGGGAGAACAGAAGAGACCCAGTACTTC.

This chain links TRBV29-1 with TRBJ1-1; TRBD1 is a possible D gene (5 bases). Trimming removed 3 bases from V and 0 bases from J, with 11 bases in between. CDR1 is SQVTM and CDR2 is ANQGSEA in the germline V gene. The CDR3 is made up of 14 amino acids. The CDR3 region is CSVDLQGMNTEAFF. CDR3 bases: TGCAGCGTTGATCTCCAGGGTATGAACACTGAAGCTTTCTTT.

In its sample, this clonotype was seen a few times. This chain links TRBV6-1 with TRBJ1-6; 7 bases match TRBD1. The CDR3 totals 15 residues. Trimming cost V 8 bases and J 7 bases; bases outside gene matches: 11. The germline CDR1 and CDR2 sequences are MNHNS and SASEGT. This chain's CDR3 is CASLGSTGQNSPLHF. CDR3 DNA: TGTGCCAGCCTAGGCTCAACGGGACAGAATTCACCCCTCCACTTT.

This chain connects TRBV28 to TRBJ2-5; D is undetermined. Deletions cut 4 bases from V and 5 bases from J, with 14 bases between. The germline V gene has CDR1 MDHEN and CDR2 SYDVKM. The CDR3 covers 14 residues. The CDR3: CASSSLGIGETQYF. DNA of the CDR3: TGTGCCAGCAGTTCCTTGGGAATCGGGGAGACCCAGTACTTC. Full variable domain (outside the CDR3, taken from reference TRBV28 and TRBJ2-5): DVKVTQSSRYLVKRTGEKVFLECVQDMDHENMFWYRQDPGLGLRLIYFSYDVKMKEKGDIPEGYSVSREKKERFSLILESASTNQTSMYLCASSSLGIGETQYFGPGTRLLVL.

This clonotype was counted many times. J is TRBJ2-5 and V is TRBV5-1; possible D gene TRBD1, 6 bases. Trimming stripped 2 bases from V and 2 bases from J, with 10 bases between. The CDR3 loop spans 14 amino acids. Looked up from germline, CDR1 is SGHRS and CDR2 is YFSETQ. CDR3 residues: CASSLTGIQETQYF. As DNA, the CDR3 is TGCGCCAGCAGCTTAACAGGGATTCAAGAGACCCAGTACTTC.

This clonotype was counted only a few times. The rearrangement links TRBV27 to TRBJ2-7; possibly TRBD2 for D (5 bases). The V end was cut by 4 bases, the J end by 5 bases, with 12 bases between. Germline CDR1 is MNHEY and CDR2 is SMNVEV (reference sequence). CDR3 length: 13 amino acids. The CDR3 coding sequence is TGTGCCAGCAGTTGGATGGGAGCCCACGAGCAGTACTTC. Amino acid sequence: CASSWMGAHEQYF.

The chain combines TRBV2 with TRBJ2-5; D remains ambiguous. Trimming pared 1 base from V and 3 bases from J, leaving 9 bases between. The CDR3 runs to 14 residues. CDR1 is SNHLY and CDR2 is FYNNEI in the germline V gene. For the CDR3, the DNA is TGTGCCAGCAGTGAAGAGACGGATAAAGAGACCCAGTACTTC. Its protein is CASSEETDKETQYF.

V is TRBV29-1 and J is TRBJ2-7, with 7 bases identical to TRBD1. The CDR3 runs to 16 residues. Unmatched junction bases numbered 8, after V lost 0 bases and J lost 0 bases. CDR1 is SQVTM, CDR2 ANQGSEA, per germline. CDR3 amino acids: CSVEDEVTGHSYEQYF. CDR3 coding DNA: TGCAGCGTTGAAGATGAGGTGACAGGGCACTCCTACGAGCAGTACTTC.

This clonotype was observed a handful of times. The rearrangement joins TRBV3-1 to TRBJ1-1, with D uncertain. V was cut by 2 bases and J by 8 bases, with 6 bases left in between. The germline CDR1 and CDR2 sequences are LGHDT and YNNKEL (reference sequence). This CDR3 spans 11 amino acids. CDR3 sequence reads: CASSQSREAFF. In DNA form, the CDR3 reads TGTGCCAGCAGCCAAAGCAGAGAAGCTTTCTTT.

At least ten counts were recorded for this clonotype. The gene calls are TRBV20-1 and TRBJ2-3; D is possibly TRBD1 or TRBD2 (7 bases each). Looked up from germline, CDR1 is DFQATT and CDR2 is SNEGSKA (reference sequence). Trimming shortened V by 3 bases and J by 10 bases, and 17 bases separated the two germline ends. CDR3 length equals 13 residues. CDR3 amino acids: CSASLGGTVAQYF. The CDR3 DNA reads TGCAGTGCTAGCCTGGGGGGGACAGTGGCGCAGTATTTT.

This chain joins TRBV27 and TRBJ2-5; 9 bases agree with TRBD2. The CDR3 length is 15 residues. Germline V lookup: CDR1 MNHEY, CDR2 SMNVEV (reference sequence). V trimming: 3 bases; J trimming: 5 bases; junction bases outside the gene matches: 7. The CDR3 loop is CASSFLASGIETQYF. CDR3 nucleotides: TGTGCCAGCAGTTTCCTGGCTAGCGGGATCGAGACCCAGTACTTC.

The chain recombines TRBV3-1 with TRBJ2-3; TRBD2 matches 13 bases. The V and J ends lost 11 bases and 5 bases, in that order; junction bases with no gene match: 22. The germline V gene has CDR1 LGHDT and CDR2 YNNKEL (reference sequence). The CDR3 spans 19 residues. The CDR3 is CALCLSFGLAGVRIDTQYF. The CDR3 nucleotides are TGTGCCCTCTGTTTATCTTTTGGACTAGCGGGAGTTCGGATAGATACGCAGTATTTT.

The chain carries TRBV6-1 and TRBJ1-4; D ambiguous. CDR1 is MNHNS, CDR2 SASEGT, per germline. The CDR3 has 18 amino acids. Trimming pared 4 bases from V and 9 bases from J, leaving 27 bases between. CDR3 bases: TGTGCCAGCAGTGGGGGTTTAGGGAAAGGGATCGAGGCTCAAAAACTGTTTTTT. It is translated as CASSGGLGKGIEAQKLFF.

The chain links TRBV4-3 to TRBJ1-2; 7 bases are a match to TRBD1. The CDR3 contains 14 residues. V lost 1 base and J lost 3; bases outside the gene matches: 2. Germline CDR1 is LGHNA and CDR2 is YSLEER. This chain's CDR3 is CASSQGGGDYGYTF. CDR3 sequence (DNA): TGCGCCAGCAGCCAAGGAGGGGGCGACTATGGCTACACCTTC.